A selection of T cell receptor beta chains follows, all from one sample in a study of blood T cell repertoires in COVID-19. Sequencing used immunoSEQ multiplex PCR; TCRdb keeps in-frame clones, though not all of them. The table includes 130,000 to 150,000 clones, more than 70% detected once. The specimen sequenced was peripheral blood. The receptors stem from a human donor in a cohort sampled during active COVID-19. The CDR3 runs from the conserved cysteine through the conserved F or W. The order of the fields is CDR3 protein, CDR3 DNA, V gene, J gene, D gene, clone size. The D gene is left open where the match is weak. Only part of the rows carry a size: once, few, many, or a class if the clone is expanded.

CASSRRGEQFF	TGTGCCAGTAGTCGTCGCGGTGAGCAGTTCTTC	TRBV19	TRBJ2-1	NA	once
CASSKGRGREAFF	TGTGCCAGCAGCAAAGGGCGGGGAAGGGAAGCTTTCTTT	TRBV21-1	TRBJ1-1	NA	few
CASRTGQGGYSGELFF	TGTGCCAGCAGAACCGGACAGGGGGGATATTCCGGGGAGCTGTTTTTT	TRBV7-3	TRBJ2-2	TRBD1	NA
CASSVPLQDYGVVEFF	TGTGCCAGCAGCGTACCCCTTCAGGACTATGGGGTAGTAGAGTTCTTC	TRBV9	TRBJ2-1	NA	NA
CAWLLAGEYNEQFF	TGTGCCTGGTTATTAGCGGGAGAATACAATGAGCAGTTCTTC	TRBV30	TRBJ2-1	TRBD2	NA
CASSSLGTSGFVADTQYF	TGTGCCAGCAGTTCCCTCGGGACTAGCGGGTTTGTTGCAGATACGCAGTATTTT	TRBV28	TRBJ2-3	TRBD2	NA
CSASFYEQYF	TGCAGTGCTAGCTTTTACGAGCAGTACTTC	TRBV20-1	TRBJ2-7	NA	NA
CASSLQGTEQYF	TGCGCCAGCAGCTTACAGGGGACCGAGCAGTACTTC	TRBV5-1	TRBJ2-7	TRBD1	NA
CASSIQDSYGYTF	TGTGCCAGTAGTATCCAGGACAGCTATGGCTACACCTTC	TRBV19	TRBJ1-2	NA	few
CASRGQGSNIQYF	TGTGCCAGCAGAGGACAGGGAAGCAACATTCAGTACTTC	TRBV27	TRBJ2-4	TRBD1	NA
CASRGVTGTDFYGYTF	TGTGCCAGCAGGGGGGTGACAGGGACAGATTTTTATGGCTACACCTTC	TRBV5-6	TRBJ1-2	TRBD1	NA
CASSQDRWASGGAVQFF	TGCGCCAGCAGCCAAGATCGGTGGGCTAGCGGGGGGGCGGTGCAGTTCTTC	TRBV4-3	TRBJ2-1	TRBD2	NA
CASSPNAGAPNEKLFF	TGTGCTAGCAGCCCGAATGCGGGGGCGCCTAATGAAAAACTGTTTTTT	TRBV7-7	TRBJ1-4	NA	once
CASSFGAGQGYQPQHF	TGTGCCAGCAGTTTCGGCGCGGGACAGGGATATCAGCCCCAGCATTTT	TRBV27	TRBJ1-5	TRBD1	NA
CASSQPPYRGDTEAFF	TGTGCCAGCAGCCAACCTCCCTACAGGGGTGACACTGAAGCTTTCTTT	TRBV4-2	TRBJ1-1	TRBD1	NA
CASSLSVNTEAFF	TGTGCCAGCAGCTTATCAGTGAACACTGAAGCTTTCTTT	TRBV7-3	TRBJ1-1	NA	many
CASSSPGTAQETQYF	TGTGCCAGCAGCTCGCCCGGGACAGCCCAAGAGACCCAGTACTTC	TRBV28	TRBJ2-5	TRBD1	NA
CASSLGGSSYNEQFF	TGCGCCAGCAGCTTAGGCGGTAGCTCCTACAATGAGCAGTTCTTC	TRBV5-1	TRBJ2-1	NA	NA
CASSPGQGRETQYF	TGTGCCAGCTCACCTGGACAGGGAAGGGAGACCCAGTACTTC	TRBV18	TRBJ2-5	TRBD1	NA
CASSPTSGVSYEQYF	TGTGCCAGCAGCCCGACTAGCGGGGTATCCTACGAGCAGTACTTC	TRBV7-2	TRBJ2-7	TRBD2	NA
CASSPRTSGFSYNEQFF	TGTGCCAGCTCACCACGGACTAGCGGGTTCTCCTACAATGAGCAGTTCTTC	TRBV18	TRBJ2-1	TRBD2	NA
CASRAGTPRGNTIYF	TGTGCCAGTAGAGCCGGGACACCAAGGGGAAACACCATATATTTT	TRBV19	TRBJ1-3	NA	NA
CASSDGTSGPLRETQYF	TGTGCCAGCAGCGACGGGACTAGCGGTCCCCTTAGGGAGACCCAGTACTTC	TRBV9	TRBJ2-5	TRBD2	once
CASSTRVVATNEKLFF	TGTGCCAGCAGCACGAGGGTGGTAGCAACTAATGAAAAACTGTTTTTT	TRBV3-1/TRBV3-2	TRBJ1-4	NA	once
CASHPPGQGFIGELFF	TGTGCCAGCCACCCCCCAGGACAGGGCTTTATCGGGGAGCTGTTTTTT	TRBV5-4	TRBJ2-2	TRBD1	few
CASSPRRLNIQYF	TGTGCCAGTAGTCCGCGTCGGTTGAACATTCAGTACTTC	TRBV19	TRBJ2-4	NA	NA
CASSYKGASTDTQYF	TGTGCCAGCAGTTACAAAGGAGCGTCAACAGATACGCAGTATTTT	TRBV6-5	TRBJ2-3	NA	NA
CASSLAGVETGELFF	TGCGCCAGCAGCTTGGCGGGAGTTGAAACCGGGGAGCTGTTTTTT	TRBV5-1	TRBJ2-2	NA	NA
CASSLQLTGNTIYF	TGCGCCAGCAGCCTACAGCTAACAGGAAACACCATATATTTT	TRBV4-1	TRBJ1-3	NA	few
CASSGLFGELFF	TGTGCCAGCAGCGGTCTGTTTGGGGAGCTGTTTTTT	TRBV12-3/TRBV12-4	TRBJ2-2	NA	NA
CSASGMNTGELFF	TGCAGTGCTAGTGGTATGAACACCGGGGAGCTGTTTTTT	TRBV20-1	TRBJ2-2	NA	NA
CASIPAVAGSSGANVLTF	TGTGCCAGCATCCCCGCGGTAGCGGGGAGCTCTGGGGCCAACGTCCTGACTTTC	TRBV7-8	TRBJ2-6	TRBD2	few
CASSLAAGQYF	TGTGCCAGCAGTCTAGCCGCTGGGCAGTACTTC	TRBV28	TRBJ2-7	NA	NA
CASSDTLTGGSAGELFF	TGCGCCAGCAGTGATACCCTGACAGGGGGGAGCGCCGGGGAGCTGTTTTTT	TRBV10-2	TRBJ2-2	TRBD1	NA
CASSIANTDTQYF	TGTGCCAGTAGTATAGCCAACACAGATACGCAGTATTTT	TRBV19	TRBJ2-3	NA	NA
CASSVGSSWGVDYGYTF	TGTGCCAGCAGCGTAGGATCCAGTTGGGGCGTGGACTATGGCTACACCTTC	TRBV9	TRBJ1-2	NA	NA
CAIRDLLGQAAGNTIYF	TGTGCCATCAGGGACTTACTCGGACAGGCTGCTGGAAACACCATATATTTT	TRBV10-3	TRBJ1-3	TRBD1	NA
CASSRLAGDTGELFF	TGTGCCAGCAGCCGACTAGCGGGGGACACCGGGGAGCTGTTTTTT	TRBV4-2	TRBJ2-2	TRBD2	many
CASSLVAGATYEQYF	TGTGCCAGCAGCTTAGTTGCAGGGGCCACCTACGAGCAGTACTTC	TRBV7-6	TRBJ2-7	NA	medium-sized
CASSVSDSTDTQYF	TGTGCCAGCAGCGTAAGTGACTCCACAGATACGCAGTATTTT	TRBV9	TRBJ2-3	NA	NA
CASSKGQTNTEAFF	TGTGCCAGCAGCAAGGGACAGACTAACACTGAAGCTTTCTTT	TRBV9	TRBJ1-1	TRBD1	NA
CASSTSGGGRNTIYF	TGTGCCAGCAGCACCTCCGGCGGGGGCAGAAACACCATATATTTT	TRBV6-5	TRBJ1-3	NA	few
CATSDPRDHQGGYGYTF	TGTGCCACCAGTGATCCCCGGGACCACCAAGGGGGATATGGCTACACCTTC	TRBV24-1	TRBJ1-2	NA	once
CASSFLGQGVMGTEAFF	TGTGCCAGCAGCTTTTTAGGGCAGGGGGTGATGGGGACTGAAGCTTTCTTT	TRBV7-9	TRBJ1-1	TRBD1	NA
CASRFGDTDTQYF	TGTGCCAGCAGGTTCGGGGACACAGATACGCAGTATTTT	TRBV28	TRBJ2-3	NA	NA
CASSLSGAQPQHF	TGTGCCAGCAGTTTATCAGGGGCTCAGCCCCAGCATTTT	TRBV12-3/TRBV12-4	TRBJ1-5	NA	NA
CASRSGAGGKFFF	TGTGCCAGCAGGTCGGGCGCGGGAGGAAAATTCTTCTTC	TRBV27	TRBJ2-1	TRBD2	NA
CASSWTGVQKQYF	TGTGCCAGCAGCTGGACAGGGGTACAAAAGCAGTACTTC	TRBV6-2/TRBV6-3	TRBJ2-7	TRBD1	few
CASSSLSRATDTQYF	TGTGCCAGCAGCTCCCTATCCAGGGCCACAGATACGCAGTATTTT	TRBV7-9	TRBJ2-3	NA	NA
CASSLNGGGGYTF	TGTGCCAGCAGCCTTAACGGGGGAGGCGGCTACACCTTC	TRBV7-2	TRBJ1-2	NA	NA
CASSHSTTGRYEQYF	TGTGCCAGCAGCCACTCTACGACAGGGCGCTACGAGCAGTACTTC	TRBV4-2	TRBJ2-7	TRBD1	NA
CSVGGTGYTSGANVLTF	TGCAGCGTTGGAGGGACAGGATATACCTCTGGGGCCAACGTCCTGACTTTC	TRBV29-1	TRBJ2-6	TRBD1	NA
CASQDFPYNEQFF	TGCGCCAGCCAGGACTTCCCCTACAATGAGCAGTTCTTC	TRBV10-2	TRBJ2-1	NA	once
CASSYGGKETQYF	TGTGCCAGCAGCTACGGGGGGAAAGAGACCCAGTACTTC	TRBV7-9	TRBJ2-5	TRBD2	NA
CASSLRDRGRVDEQFF	TGCGCCAGCAGCCTACGGGACAGGGGGCGCGTAGATGAGCAGTTCTTC	TRBV4-1	TRBJ2-1	TRBD1	NA
CASSLYPPGLASTDTQYF	TGTGCCAGCAGTTTATATCCCCCGGGACTAGCCTCCACAGATACGCAGTATTTT	TRBV27	TRBJ2-3	TRBD2	NA
CASRDPGQANEKLFF	TGTGCCAGCAGAGACCCGGGACAAGCGAATGAAAAACTGTTTTTT	TRBV28	TRBJ1-4	NA	NA